Sequencing of this TCR beta chain was carried out in a study of T-cell memory formation after mild COVID-19. Researchers used 5'RACE with constant-segment primers to make TCR alpha and TCR beta cDNA libraries that carry sample barcodes and UMIs. MiXCR, applied by TCRdb to the 5' RACE reads, yields one record per CDR3 protein. In the table there are around 300,000 distinct CDR3 sequences, roughly 13% of which are singletons. In regard to this clonotype: Its matching antigen is unknown.

Trimming stripped 1 base from V and 4 bases from J, with 12 bases between. This CDR3 comprises 15 residues. Germline V CDR1 and CDR2: MGHRA, YSYEKL. Points from the study as a whole: Contracting clones localized mainly to CM and EM when CD4+ and mainly to EMRA when CD8+. Whether day 37 second-wave clones are SARS-CoV-2-specific was not confirmed.

The chain employs TRBV4-1 and TRBJ2-3; D is unresolved. The sequenced sample was PBMCs or a T cell subset sorted from them (not recorded which). This receptor was obtained from a man between 18 and 35 years old who had mild COVID-19 (a few samples of this study predate the infection). Cell type and time point are not known. Here the CDR3 DNA reads TGCGCCAGCAGCCAAGCCCGGGCCAGAGCAGATACGCAGTATTTT. It specifies CASSQARARADTQYF.